A selection of T cell receptor beta chains follows, all from one sample in a study of human T cells and chemical hapten exposure. TCRdb fed the RACE reads into MiXCR, producing one record per CDR3 protein. The sample records about 51,000 distinct CDR3 sequences, around a tenth being singletons. Sequenced here: whole blood, sampled in connection with sensitization to the hapten diphenylcyclopropenone (DPC). The receptors stem from a woman aged 40 to 50 with alopecia areata. Some clones in this sample may be carry-over from other donors' samples. The conserved cysteine and the conserved F or W are not part of the CDR3 here. The order of the fields is CDR3 protein, V gene, J gene.

ASSLGDRGTDTQY	TRBV6-6	TRBJ2-3
ASSPRDRLWGYT	TRBV3-1	TRBJ1-2
ASSQVAWTGELF	TRBV3-2	TRBJ2-2
ASSQEGQGASYEQY	TRBV4-3	TRBJ2-7
ASSLYPIWY	TRBV28	TRBJ2-7
ASTTGGLANTGELF	TRBV5-1	TRBJ2-2
ASSPGTTYEQY	TRBV5-1	TRBJ2-7
ASSSGQGREKLF	TRBV5-1	TRBJ1-4
ASSLTGGGNTEAF	TRBV7-9	TRBJ1-1
SVKGQAYEQY	TRBV29-1	TRBJ2-7
ASSRRTGPTGELF	TRBV23-1	TRBJ2-2
SAPTRTGPQH	TRBV20-1	TRBJ1-5
SALTPDTEAF	TRBV20-1	TRBJ1-1
ARSSQDRGVNEQY	TRBV5-3	TRBJ2-7
ATSGDTSGANVLT	TRBV15	TRBJ2-6
ASSLTALTYEQY	TRBV27	TRBJ2-7
ASSSPRPLGGSPLH	TRBV7-2	TRBJ1-6
ASSLGYNQPQH	TRBV12-3/TRBV12-4	TRBJ1-5
ASSLEDMATNEKLF	TRBV12-3/TRBV12-4	TRBJ1-4
ASSQTDYNSPLH	TRBV5-1	TRBJ1-6
ASSWGPGQNYGYT	TRBV7-9	TRBJ1-2
SVGTGTALYGYT	TRBV29-1	TRBJ1-2
SARKNTEAF	TRBV20-1	TRBJ1-1
ASGGLGGDTQY	TRBV10-2	TRBJ2-3
ASSLEGPGDTQY	TRBV7-9	TRBJ2-3
ASSLDGSGEQF	TRBV11-1	TRBJ2-1
ASSQERGPFGADTQY	TRBV4-3	TRBJ2-3
ASTLRQGLDTEAF	TRBV5-1	TRBJ1-1
ASSQDLIGFLQETQY	TRBV4-1	TRBJ2-5
ASSLLQGQAF	TRBV28	TRBJ1-1
ASSYGQNTEAF	TRBV5-1	TRBJ1-1
SGKVAGEAGELF	TRBV29-1	TRBJ2-2
ASSFSQGSYEQY	TRBV28	TRBJ2-7